The 27 T cell receptor beta chains listed next were all sequenced from one sample in a study of blood T cell repertoires in COVID-19 (dated by TCRdb to 2020 to 2021). The library was generated by the immunoSEQ multiplex PCR assay. The table comes from immuneACCESS by way of TCRdb, which keeps in-frame sequences with V and J called. Part of the clones is missing from these tables; in studies checked, under half for an unresolved V gene and the rest for unknown reasons. The sample table records approximately 290,000 clones; around 89% of these occur just once. The ten largest clonotypes hold approximately 4.5% of the sample. The sample consisted of PBMCs or T cells enriched from blood (not recorded which). Receptors originate from a young woman with acute COVID-19.

The chain uses TRBV3-1 (or the pseudogene TRBV3-2) and TRBJ1-4; D not resolved. Trimming took 5 bases from V and 7 from J, leaving 14 bases between them. Germline lookup yields CDR1 LGHDT and CDR2 YNNKEL (reference sequence). This CDR3 comprises 14 residues. In DNA form, the CDR3 reads TGTGCCAGCAGCGTACCCGAGGGTGGTGAAAAACTGTTTTTT. Its translation is CASSVPEGGEKLFF.

The chain joins TRBV19 to TRBJ2-1; the match to TRBD2 covers 9 bases. CDR1 is LNHDA, CDR2 SQIVND, per germline (reference sequence). This CDR3 contains 15 residues. Trimming cost V 6 bases and J 0 bases; bases outside gene matches: 3. The chain's CDR3 is CASRRGGDSYNEQFF. CDR3 DNA: TGTGCCAGTAGGCGGGGGGGGGACTCCTACAATGAGCAGTTCTTC. The variable domain in full, with the rest retrieved from reference TRBV19 and TRBJ2-1, is DGGITQSPKYLFRKEGQNVTLSCEQNLNHDAMYWYRQDPGQGLRLIYYSQIVNDFQKGDIAEGYSVSREKKESFPLTVTSAQKNPTAFYLCASRRGGDSYNEQFFGPGTRLTVL.

The rearrangement joins TRBV6-5 to TRBJ2-7; maybe TRBD2 (5 bases). This CDR3 contains 13 residues. Per germline, CDR1 MNHEY and CDR2 SVGAGI. V was clipped by 2 bases and J by 2 bases, with 7 bases between them. The CDR3 DNA reads as TGTGCCAGCAGTTACGGCGGGCCCTACGAGCAGTACTTC. Residues: CASSYGGPYEQYF.

V gene TRBV19 combines with J gene TRBJ2-1, with TRBD2 identical over 8 bases. V dropped 5 bases and J dropped 9; count of bases not matched to a gene: 15. CDR3 length equals 16 residues. The germline V gene has CDR1 LNHDA and CDR2 SQIVND (reference sequence). The CDR3 sequence is CASSRWRAGEWSEQFF. The CDR3 DNA reads as TGTGCCAGTAGTCGGTGGAGAGCGGGAGAGTGGAGTGAGCAGTTCTTC.

This chain joins TRBV27 and TRBJ2-7, with 8 bases lining up with TRBD2. Germline values: CDR1 MNHEY, CDR2 SMNVEV (reference sequence). The CDR3 sequence is 13 residues long. V lost 8 bases, J lost 1 base, and 4 bases stayed unmatched. The CDR3 nucleotides read TGTGCCAGCCGTGGACTAGCATCCTACGAGCAGTACTTC. This codes for CASRGLASYEQYF.

V gene TRBV28 combines with J gene TRBJ1-2, with D perhaps TRBD1 (6 bases). The CDR3 extends over 15 amino acids. The V gene lost 6 bases and the J gene lost 4 bases, with 18 bases spanning the gap. Germline CDR1 and CDR2: MDHEN and SYDVKM. The DNA of the CDR3 is TGTGCCAGCAGCCTCGGAAGAACAGGGAGCTATGGCTACACCTTC. Protein: CASSLGRTGSYGYTF.

This chain joins TRBV6-1 and TRBJ1-1, with TRBD1 as a possible D gene (5 bases). CDR3 length equals 11 residues. Germline CDR1 reads MNHNS; CDR2 reads SASEGT. The germline V and J ends were trimmed by 3 bases and 9 bases, with 8 bases remaining between them. CDR3 region: CASSDRVQAFF. The DNA of the CDR3 is TGTGCCAGCAGTGACAGGGTGCAAGCTTTCTTT.

The gene calls are TRBV3-1 (or the pseudogene TRBV3-2) and TRBJ2-7; D perhaps matches TRBD2 (6 bases). The length of the CDR3 is 15 residues. The germline V gene encodes CDR1 LGHDT and CDR2 YNNKEL (reference sequence). Trimming left V 5 bases short and J 6 bases short, with 20 bases between. In DNA, the CDR3 is TGTGCCAGCAGCGCCCACAGAACGCAGGGAGGCGAGCAGTACTTC. Encoded protein: CASSAHRTQGGEQYF.

The chain has TRBV28 and TRBJ2-7; D is perhaps TRBD1 (5 bases). In germline, CDR1 is MDHEN, CDR2 SYDVKM. The CDR3 has 15 residues. V shed 5 bases and J shed 2 bases, with 16 bases lying between them. CDR3 bases: TGTGCCAGCAGTCCCGCTTGGGGCCTAACCTACGAGCAGTACTTC. Protein product: CASSPAWGLTYEQYF.

The V gene is TRBV5-1, the J gene TRBJ2-7, with 7 nucleotides matching TRBD2. Germline V gene lookup returns CDR1 SGHRS and CDR2 YFSETQ. Unmatched junction bases numbered 14, after V lost 4 bases and J lost 7 bases. CDR3 length: 15 amino acids. CDR3 region: CASSPLAGSPKEQYF. CDR3 in DNA: TGCGCCAGCAGCCCCTTAGCGGGTTCCCCTAAAGAGCAGTACTTC.

The chain couples TRBV7-9 to TRBJ2-1; TRBD2 aligns across 12 bases. The CDR3 runs 15 residues. The J segment lost 7 bases and the V segment lost 4 bases, leaving 5 bases of the junction unmatched. From germline, CDR1 is SEHNR and CDR2 FQNEAQ (reference sequence). CDR3 amino acids: CASSSTSGRSNEQFF. CDR3 in DNA: TGTGCCAGCAGCTCGACTAGCGGGAGAAGTAATGAGCAGTTCTTC.

V gene TRBV19 combines with J gene TRBJ1-3; D perhaps matches TRBD1 (6 bases). The germline V gene encodes CDR1 LNHDA and CDR2 SQIVND (reference sequence). The CDR3 sequence is 14 residues long. V was pared by 9 bases and J by 0 bases, with 12 bases between. CDR3 nucleotide sequence: TGTGCCAGCTATCAGGGGAGCTCTGGAAACACCATATATTTT. The encoded protein is CASYQGSSGNTIYF. The whole variable domain, remainder taken from reference TRBV19 and TRBJ1-3, is DGGITQSPKYLFRKEGQNVTLSCEQNLNHDAMYWYRQDPGQGLRLIYYSQIVNDFQKGDIAEGYSVSREKKESFPLTVTSAQKNPTAFYLCASYQGSSGNTIYFGEGSWLTVV.

This chain uses TRBV12-3 or TRBV12-4 with TRBJ1-1; unclear D gene. Trimming took off 6 bases at V and 6 bases at J, with 14 bases between the two ends. The length of the CDR3 is 13 residues. The CDR3 DNA reads TGTGCCAGCAGAGCGACGGTCTTGGCTGAAGCTTTCTTT. It is translated as CASRATVLAEAFF.

V and J are TRBV29-1 and TRBJ2-5, with D perhaps TRBD2 (7 bases). Germline V gene lookup returns CDR1 SQVTM and CDR2 ANQGSEA. Trimming removed 7 bases at V and 4 bases at J, with 16 bases between. The CDR3 runs to 13 residues. CDR3 protein: CSEGGGSRETQYF. The CDR3 DNA sequence: TGCAGCGAAGGCGGGGGCTCAAGAGAGACCCAGTACTTC.

The sample holds one count of this clone. The chain carries TRBV28 and TRBJ2-7; 10 bases fit TRBD2. V shed 6 bases and J 0 bases; nucleotides not matched to a gene: 11. The CDR3 loop spans 17 amino acids. Germline CDR1 MDHEN, CDR2 SYDVKM. The CDR3 DNA reads as TGTGCCAGCAGAGATCCCGCGGCTAGCGGGAGCTCCTACGAGCAGTACTTC. Residues: CASRDPAASGSSYEQYF.

This clone was seen a few times. J is TRBJ1-5 and V is TRBV19, with 9 bases aligning to TRBD1. The CDR3 is made up of 14 amino acids. The germline V gene has CDR1 LNHDA and CDR2 SQIVND (reference sequence). Germline trimming cut 1 base from V and 6 bases from J; bases unmatched to any gene: 1. Written as DNA, the CDR3 is TGTGCCAGTAGTATAGGGACAGGGGTTCAGCCCCAGCATTTT. It specifies CASSIGTGVQPQHF.

V is TRBV2 and J is TRBJ2-7; 11 bases are shared with TRBD2. CDR1 is SNHLY, CDR2 FYNNEI, per germline. The J segment lost 4 bases and the V segment lost 4 bases, leaving 3 bases of the junction unmatched. The CDR3 is made up of 14 amino acids. The CDR3 region is CASSGGLAAYEQYF. DNA of the CDR3: TGTGCCAGCAGTGGGGGACTAGCGGCGTACGAGCAGTACTTC.

The V gene is TRBV28, the J gene TRBJ2-4; a weak D match, TRBD2 (6 bases). Germline-derived CDR1 and CDR2 are MDHEN and SYDVKM. The CDR3 has 14 amino acids. Trimming shortened V by 1 base and J by 10 bases, and 14 bases separated the two germline ends. This chain's CDR3 is CASSLSDSGRIQYF. CDR3 DNA sequence: TGTGCCAGCAGTTTATCGGATAGTGGGAGGATTCAGTACTTC.

This chain connects TRBV5-1 to TRBJ2-7; TRBD2 might be the D (5 bases). This CDR3 region has 15 residues. CDR1 SGHRS and CDR2 YFSETQ come from the germline V gene. Trimming took off 3 bases at V and 0 bases at J, with 13 bases between the two ends. The CDR3 DNA follows: TGCGCCAGCAGCTCGAACCCTAGCACCTCCTACGAGCAGTACTTC. Translated: CASSSNPSTSYEQYF.

The chain recombines TRBV7-2 with TRBJ1-1; D unresolved. V lost 2 bases, J lost 0 bases, and 16 bases lay in between. Germline V gene lookup returns CDR1 SGHTA and CDR2 FQGNSA. There are 17 residues in the CDR3. The CDR3 DNA sequence: TGTGCCAGCAGCTTAAAACGGGAACCTATCATGAACACTGAAGCTTTCTTT. Protein: CASSLKREPIMNTEAFF.

This clone has at least ten counts. CDR3 sequence: CASSLTAPYSPLHF. In DNA form, the CDR3 reads TGTGCCAGCAGTTTAACAGCTCCATATTCACCCCTCCACTTT. This chain connects TRBV28 to TRBJ1-6; D is uncertain. The V and J ends lost 2 bases and 8 bases respectively, with 10 bases between them. The CDR3 loop spans 14 amino acids. From germline, CDR1 is MDHEN and CDR2 SYDVKM. The whole variable domain, filled in from reference TRBV28 and TRBJ1-6, reads DVKVTQSSRYLVKRTGEKVFLECVQDMDHENMFWYRQDPGLGLRLIYFSYDVKMKEKGDIPEGYSVSREKKERFSLILESASTNQTSMYLCASSLTAPYSPLHFGNGTRLTVT.

The rearrangement links TRBV19 to TRBJ2-5, with 11 bases identical to TRBD2. The CDR3 runs to 16 residues. Trimming cost V 5 bases and J 8 bases; bases outside gene matches: 13. Germline V gene sequence: CDR1 LNHDA, CDR2 SQIVND (reference sequence). CDR3 sequence (DNA): TGTGCCAGTAGTGCCCCGAGGCTAGCGGGAGGCGGTACCCAGTACTTC. Translated, it gives CASSAPRLAGGGTQYF.

This chain connects TRBV5-1 to TRBJ2-7; 10 nucleotides agree with TRBD2. Germline-derived CDR1 and CDR2 are SGHRS and YFSETQ. With 4 bases clipped from V and 4 bases from J, the junction kept 5 bases outside the gene matches. The CDR3 sequence is 14 residues long. DNA of the CDR3: TGCGCCAGCAGCCTAGCGGGAGCCTCATACGAGCAGTACTTC. It specifies CASSLAGASYEQYF.

This sequence joins TRBV27 and TRBJ2-1; 14 nucleotides align to TRBD2. Per germline, CDR1 MNHEY and CDR2 SMNVEV (reference sequence). The CDR3 consists of 18 residues. V trimming: 2 bases; J trimming: 7 bases; junction bases outside the gene matches: 10. The CDR3 sequence: CASSLVSGGLAGGNEQFF. The DNA for the CDR3 is TGTGCCAGCAGTTTAGTTTCGGGTGGACTAGCGGGAGGAAATGAGCAGTTCTTC.

The gene calls are TRBV29-1 and TRBJ1-1; D is ambiguous. This CDR3 spans 14 amino acids. The germline CDR1 and CDR2 sequences are SQVTM and ANQGSEA. Trimming left V 7 bases short and J 8 bases short, with 23 bases between. The CDR3 nucleotides are TGCAGCGCCAAACCTCAGTTATCTCGCTTAGAAGCTTTCTTT. It specifies CSAKPQLSRLEAFF.

The chain links TRBV7-3 to TRBJ2-3; 11 bases are shared with TRBD2. Germline loops: CDR1 SGHTA, CDR2 FQGTGA. With V trimmed by 4 bases and J by 4 bases, 4 bases remained unmatched. The CDR3 has 15 residues. The CDR3 region is CASSSLAGGPDTQYF. Written as DNA, the CDR3 is TGTGCCAGCAGCTCTCTAGCGGGAGGCCCAGATACGCAGTATTTT.

This clone has only one observation. V is TRBV29-1 and J is TRBJ2-5, with TRBD2 matching over 10 bases. Germline V gives CDR1 SQVTM, CDR2 ANQGSEA. V was clipped by 4 bases and J by 5 bases; unmatched bases: 7. There are 14 residues in the CDR3. The CDR3 protein is CSVALAGDAETQYF. The CDR3, as DNA: TGCAGCGTTGCCCTAGCGGGAGACGCGGAGACCCAGTACTTC.